What follows describes a single TCR beta chain. After removal of 0 bases from V and 4 bases from J, the junction contained 6 bases not matched to a gene. Germline lookup yields CDR1 LNHNV and CDR2 YYDKDF (reference sequence). The CDR3 sequence is 17 residues long. Some clones are missing from TCRdb's copy, which holds only in-frame ones; the method was immunoSEQ multiplex PCR. The data contain more than 200,000 clones, around 88% of them singletons. The entry originates in a study of blood T cell repertoires in COVID-19. Across the study: Acute and convalescent COVID-19 specimens originated in the United States, Italy and Spain. PBMCs, B-cell-depleted T cells, or T cells provided the cDNA or gDNA that made up the material.

The chain carries TRBV15 and TRBJ2-5; 12 bases agree with TRBD1. This receptor was obtained from a man at least 80 years old with acute or convalescent COVID-19. Sequenced: peripheral blood. The CDR3 nucleotides read TGTGCCACCAGCAGAGATCGGGGACAGGGGGCTCTAGAGACCCAGTACTTC. Amino acid sequence: CATSRDRGQGALETQYF.